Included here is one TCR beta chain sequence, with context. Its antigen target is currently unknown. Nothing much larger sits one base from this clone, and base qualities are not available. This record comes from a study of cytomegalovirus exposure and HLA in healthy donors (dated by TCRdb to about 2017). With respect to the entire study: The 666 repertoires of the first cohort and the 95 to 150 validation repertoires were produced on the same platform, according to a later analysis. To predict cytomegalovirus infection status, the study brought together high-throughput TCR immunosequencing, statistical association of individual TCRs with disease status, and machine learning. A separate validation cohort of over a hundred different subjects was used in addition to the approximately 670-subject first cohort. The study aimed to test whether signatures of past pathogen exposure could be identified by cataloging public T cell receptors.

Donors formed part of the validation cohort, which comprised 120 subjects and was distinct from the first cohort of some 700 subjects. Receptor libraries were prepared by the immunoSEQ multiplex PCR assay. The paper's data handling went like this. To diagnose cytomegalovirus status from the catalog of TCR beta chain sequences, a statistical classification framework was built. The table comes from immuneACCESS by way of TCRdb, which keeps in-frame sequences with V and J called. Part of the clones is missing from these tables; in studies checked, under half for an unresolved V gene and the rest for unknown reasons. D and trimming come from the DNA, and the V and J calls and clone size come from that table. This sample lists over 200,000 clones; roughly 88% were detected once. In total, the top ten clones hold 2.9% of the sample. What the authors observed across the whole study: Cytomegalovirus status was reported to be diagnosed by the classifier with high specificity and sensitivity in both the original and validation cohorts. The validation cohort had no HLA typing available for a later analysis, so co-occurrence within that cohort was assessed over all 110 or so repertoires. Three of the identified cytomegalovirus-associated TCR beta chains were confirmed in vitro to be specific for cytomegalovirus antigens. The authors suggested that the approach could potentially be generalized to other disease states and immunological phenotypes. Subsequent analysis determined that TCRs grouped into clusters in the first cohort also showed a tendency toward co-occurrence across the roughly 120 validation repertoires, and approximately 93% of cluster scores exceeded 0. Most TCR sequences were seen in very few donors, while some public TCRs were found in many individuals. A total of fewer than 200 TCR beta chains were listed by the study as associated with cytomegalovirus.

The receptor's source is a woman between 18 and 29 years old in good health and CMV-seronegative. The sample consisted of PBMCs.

The CDR3 here reads CAIASEAFYEQYF. At the DNA level, the sequence is TGTGCCATCGCGAGTGAGGCCTTTTACGAGCAGTACTTC. The chain uses TRBV10-3 and TRBJ2-7, with the D gene not confidently named. CDR1 and CDR2 are read off the germline V gene as ENHRY and SYGVKD. Counted from cysteine to phenylalanine, this CDR3 has 13 amino acids. Only CDR3 DNA is held: 39 bases, read in frame from base 1. The trim is 8 bases for V and 4 bases for J, with a gap of 15 bases between the germline ends.